The 24 T cell receptor beta chains given below trace back to one sample, sequenced in a study of T cell repertoires in cytomegalovirus infection. TCRdb independently ran MiXCR on the reads; one entry per CDR3 protein. This table holds fewer than 300,000 distinct CDR3 sequences, 20% to 30% found once. Source material: PBMCs. The source is a human donor in good health (CMV status not recorded). Some clones in this sample may be carry-over from other donors' samples.

This clonotype was counted once. Being one base from a much bigger clone, this may be a read error. The chain joins TRBV7-3 to TRBJ1-1; D gene uncertain. The germline V gene encodes CDR1 SGHTA and CDR2 FQGTGA. CDR3 length: 16 amino acids. The CDR3 DNA follows: TGTACCAGCAGCTCTTACCGTCCAGGTGGGAGGACTGAAGCTTTCTTT. This gives the protein CTSSSYRPGGRTEAFF. Full variable domain (remainder filled in from reference TRBV7-3 and TRBJ1-1): GAGVSQTPSNKVTEKGKYVELRCDPISGHTALYWYRQSLGQGPEFLIYFQGTGAADDSGLPNDRFFAVRPEGSVSTLKIQRTERGDSAVYLCTSSSYRPGGRTEAFFGQGTRLTVV.

The chain carries TRBV5-4 and TRBJ2-1; D remains ambiguous. The CDR3 extends over 15 amino acids. V shed 1 base and J shed 0 bases, with 8 bases lying between them. Per the germline V gene, CDR1 is SGHNT and CDR2 is YYREEE (reference sequence). The CDR3 DNA follows: TGTGCCAGCAGCTTGCACCAAAGCTCCTACAATGAGCAGTTCTTC. This translates into CASSLHQSSYNEQFF.

Ten or more counts support this clonotype. This sequence joins TRBV7-2 and TRBJ1-1; D unresolved. The CDR3 covers 13 residues. Between the trimmed V and J ends, which lost 2 bases and 0 bases, there was a span of 4 bases. Per germline, CDR1 SGHTA and CDR2 FQGNSA. Here the CDR3 reads CASSLTLNTEAFF. The CDR3 region has the DNA TGTGCCAGCAGCTTAACTTTGAACACTGAAGCTTTCTTT.

The V gene is TRBV6-5, the J gene TRBJ2-6; tentatively, D is TRBD1 (5 bases). Trimming removed 0 bases at V and 0 bases at J, with 12 bases between. The germline CDR1 and CDR2 sequences are MNHEY and SVGAGI. The CDR3 length is 18 residues. The CDR3 bases are TGTGCCAGCAGTTACTCCTGGGGCAGAACCTCTGGGGCCAACGTCCTGACTTTC. Its protein is CASSYSWGRTSGANVLTF.

The chain couples TRBV2 to TRBJ2-7; D ambiguous. The CDR3 covers 12 residues. CDR1 and CDR2 from the germline V gene are SNHLY and FYNNEI. Trimming took off 6 bases at V and 1 base at J, with 7 bases between the two ends. This chain's CDR3 is CASRGRSYEQYF. CDR3 bases: TGTGCCAGCAGAGGACGGTCCTACGAGCAGTACTTC.

The chain recombines TRBV20-1 with TRBJ1-2, with 11 bases lining up with TRBD1. V dropped 5 bases and J dropped 2; count of bases not matched to a gene: 7. The length of the CDR3 is 15 residues. Looked up from germline, CDR1 is DFQATT and CDR2 is SNEGSKA (reference sequence). CDR3 DNA: TGCAGTGCTGCACCTGGGACAGGGGGGAACTATGGCTACACCTTC. Amino acid sequence: CSAAPGTGGNYGYTF.

The chain links TRBV6-6 to TRBJ2-7; either TRBD1 or TRBD2 may fit D (5 bases each). The V gene's germline CDR1 is MNHNY and CDR2 SVGAGI (reference sequence). Trimming took 6 bases from V and 0 from J, leaving 18 bases between them. This CDR3 is built from 16 residues. The CDR3 DNA reads TGTGCCAGCAGCTCACCTGGGACGAAGAGCTCCTACGAGCAGTACTTC. This codes for CASSSPGTKSSYEQYF.

This clonotype was observed at least ten times. The rearrangement uses TRBV12-3 or TRBV12-4 and TRBJ2-7; 7 bases are a match to TRBD1. Trimming at V came to 4 bases and at J to 2 bases, leaving 11 bases not matched to a gene. This CDR3 has 16 amino acids. The CDR3 region is CASSSPPGTATYEQYF. The CDR3 nucleotides read TGTGCCAGCAGTTCCCCCCCCGGGACAGCAACCTACGAGCAGTACTTC.

This clonotype was picked up a small number of times. V gene TRBV6-2 or TRBV6-3 combines with J gene TRBJ1-1; TRBD1 is a possible D gene (5 bases). V dropped 2 bases and J dropped 8 bases, with 21 bases sitting between them. This CDR3 comprises 16 residues. Looked up from germline, CDR1 is MNHEY and CDR2 is SVGEGT. The CDR3 DNA reads as TGTGCCAGCAGTTACGGGGACGAGAGGGGAGGTGTGGAAGCTTTCTTT. Protein sequence: CASSYGDERGGVEAFF.

The V and J genes are TRBV20-1 and TRBJ2-7; 9 bases line up with TRBD1. This CDR3 has 14 amino acids. Germline values: CDR1 DFQATT, CDR2 SNEGSKA (reference sequence). The ends lost 2 bases at V and 5 bases at J; junction bases unmatched: 7. The chain's CDR3 is CSARKGQGVNEQYF. The CDR3 coding sequence is TGCAGTGCTAGAAAGGGACAGGGAGTCAACGAGCAGTACTTC.

The rearrangement joins TRBV5-1 to TRBJ2-2; 10 bases line up with TRBD1. Trimming took 4 bases from V and 3 from J; bases not matched to a gene: 6. The CDR3 is made up of 16 amino acids. Looked up from germline, CDR1 is SGHRS and CDR2 is YFSETQ. CDR3 loop: CASSPGQGGDTGELFF. The CDR3 DNA is TGCGCCAGCAGCCCCGGACAGGGGGGGGACACCGGGGAGCTGTTTTTT.

This clonotype was recorded a few times. The genes are TRBV19 and TRBJ1-2; 7 bases line up with TRBD1. This CDR3 is 13 amino acids long. CDR1 is LNHDA, CDR2 SQIVND, per germline (reference sequence). The V gene end was trimmed by 9 bases and the J gene end by 0 bases; junction bases not matched to a gene: 4. DNA for the CDR3: TGTGCCAGCCGGGACAGAGCTAACTATGGCTACACCTTC. Its translation is CASRDRANYGYTF.

The chain has TRBV24-1 and TRBJ2-3; D is unresolved. The CDR3 is 13 residues long. Per germline, CDR1 KGHDR and CDR2 SFDVKD. V was pared by 0 bases and J by 4 bases, with 4 bases between. CDR3 region: CATSDLPPDTQYF. In DNA form, the CDR3 reads TGTGCCACCAGTGATTTGCCCCCAGATACGCAGTATTTT.

The gene calls are TRBV28 and TRBJ1-4; D uncertain. The CDR3 has 12 amino acids. The ends were cut back, 2 bases at V and 8 bases at J, with 6 bases in the middle. Germline V gene lookup returns CDR1 MDHEN and CDR2 SYDVKM. In DNA, the CDR3 is TGTGCCAGCAGTTTAAAAACCGAAAAACTGTTTTTT. It encodes CASSLKTEKLFF.

This rearrangement joins TRBV7-9 to TRBJ2-1; D is unresolved. Germline CDR1 reads SEHNR; CDR2 reads FQNEAQ (reference sequence). Deletions cut 4 bases from V and 0 bases from J, with 10 bases between. The CDR3 spans 15 residues. The CDR3 region is CASSSVGSSYNEQFF. The CDR3 DNA follows: TGTGCCAGCAGCTCGGTGGGTAGCTCCTACAATGAGCAGTTCTTC. The full variable domain, in which reference TRBV7-9 and TRBJ2-1 provide the parts outside the CDR3, is DTGVSQNPRHKITKRGQNVTFRCDPISEHNRLYWYRQTLGQGPEFLTYFQNEAQLEKSRLLSDRFSAERPKGSFSTLEIQRTEQGDSAMYLCASSSVGSSYNEQFFGPGTRLTVL.

This clonotype was seen a single time. The CDR3 sequence: CASSIHRVYNSPLHF. The CDR3 DNA is TGTGCCAGCAGCATCCACAGGGTGTATAATTCACCCCTCCACTTT. The V and J genes are TRBV11-2 and TRBJ1-6; D is perhaps TRBD1 (6 bases). V was clipped by 5 bases and J by 4 bases, with 12 bases between them. The CDR3 totals 15 residues. Germline assignment: CDR1 SGHAT and CDR2 FQNNGV. Based on the CDR3 plus reference TRBV11-2 and TRBJ1-6, the full variable domain is EAGVAQSPRYKIIEKRQSVAFWCNPISGHATLYWYQQILGQGPKLLIQFQNNGVVDDSQLPKDRFSAERLKGVDSTLKIQPAKLEDSAVYLCASSIHRVYNSPLHFGNGTRLTVT.

This rearrangement joins TRBV28 to TRBJ2-1; D not certain. The CDR3 covers 12 residues. V dropped 6 bases and J dropped 9 bases, with 12 bases sitting between them. The V gene's germline CDR1 is MDHEN and CDR2 SYDVKM. The CDR3 coding sequence is TGTGCCAGCAGCCTACTGCCGCGTGAGCAGTTCTTC. It yields the protein CASSLLPREQFF. Combining the CDR3 with reference TRBV28 and TRBJ2-1 gives the whole variable domain DVKVTQSSRYLVKRTGEKVFLECVQDMDHENMFWYRQDPGLGLRLIYFSYDVKMKEKGDIPEGYSVSREKKERFSLILESASTNQTSMYLCASSLLPREQFFGPGTRLTVL.

A few counts support this clonotype. The chain combines TRBV2 with TRBJ1-5, with D possibly being TRBD1 (5 bases). V gave up 2 bases and J gave up 7 bases, with 15 bases separating them. The CDR3 is 15 amino acids. The V gene's germline CDR1 is SNHLY and CDR2 FYNNEI. This CDR3 is CASSEMGQGRQPQHF. The CDR3 nucleotides read TGTGCCAGCAGTGAAATGGGCCAGGGCCGGCAGCCCCAGCATTTT.

J is TRBJ2-1 and V is TRBV10-2; 10 nucleotides match TRBD2. Losses at the gene ends were 6 bases for V and 12 bases for J; bases not matched to a gene: 8. Germline values: CDR1 WSHSY, CDR2 SAAADI. This CDR3 comprises 13 residues. This chain's CDR3 is CASSGESGRVQFF. The CDR3 nucleotides read TGCGCCAGCAGCGGCGAGAGCGGGAGGGTGCAGTTCTTC.

The chain employs TRBV14 and TRBJ2-5; a possible D gene is TRBD1 (5 bases). V was cut by 1 base and J by 5 bases, with 11 bases left in between. The CDR3 loop spans 14 amino acids. Germline V gene lookup returns CDR1 SGHDN and CDR2 FVKESK. The CDR3 nucleotides read TGTGCCAGCAGCCAAGTCTTGGGGCAGGAGACCCAGTACTTC. Translating gives CASSQVLGQETQYF.

This sequence joins TRBV20-1 and TRBJ2-3; D gene uncertain. CDR1 and CDR2 (germline): DFQATT, SNEGSKA (reference sequence). The V end lost 5 bases, the J end lost 1 base, and 16 bases lay between the germline ends. The CDR3 is 15 residues long. CDR3 sequence reads: CSAQTPSHGTDTQYF. CDR3 nucleotides: TGCAGTGCTCAAACACCCAGCCATGGCACAGATACGCAGTATTTT.

The chain recombines TRBV19 with TRBJ1-5; 10 positions match TRBD1. The CDR3 consists of 15 residues. Germline-derived CDR1 and CDR2 are LNHDA and SQIVND (reference sequence). After removal of 7 bases from V and 0 bases from J, the junction contained 3 bases not matched to a gene. In nucleotides, the CDR3 is TGTGCCAGTAACGGACAGGGGGGTAGCAATCAGCCCCAGCATTTT. It yields the protein CASNGQGGSNQPQHF.

The chain recombines TRBV12-3 or TRBV12-4 with TRBJ2-3, with no clear D. The CDR3 covers 12 residues. The ends were cut back, 2 bases at V and 6 bases at J, with 6 bases in the middle. In DNA form, the CDR3 reads TGTGCCAGCAGTTTATCTAGGGATACGCAGTATTTT. Translating gives CASSLSRDTQYF.

This clonotype occurred a few times. The CDR3 DNA follows: TGCAGTGCTAGTAGCGGGGGAGTATACAATGAGCAGTTCTTC. This gives the protein CSASSGGVYNEQFF. The chain carries TRBV20-1 and TRBJ2-1; 9 bases align to TRBD2. The CDR3 extends over 14 amino acids. Looked up from germline, CDR1 is DFQATT and CDR2 is SNEGSKA (reference sequence). V dropped 3 bases and J dropped 4; count of bases not matched to a gene: 4.